The sequence of this TCR beta chain was determined in a study of T cell changes during pregnancy in multiple sclerosis. Germline V gene data show CDR1 as SGHRS and CDR2 as YFSETQ. The CDR3 length is 16 residues. The V gene end was trimmed by 3 bases and the J gene end by 0 bases; junction bases not matched to a gene: 6. Sequencing used immunoSEQ multiplex PCR; TCRdb keeps in-frame clones, though not all of them. The table lists some 37,000 clones, 85% to 95% of them singletons. The chain joins TRBV5-1 to TRBJ1-1; 9 bases agree with TRBD1. The origin of this receptor is a female donor with multiple sclerosis, enrolled in a pregnancy study. Sequencing was performed on PBMCs (not recorded whether the cells were cultured). DNA for the CDR3: TGCGCCAGCAGCTCCACAGGGGGCCCTTTGAACACTGAAGCTTTCTTT. Residues: CASSSTGGPLNTEAFF.